These 30 T cell receptor beta chains came from one sample sequenced in a study of STAT5B mutations in CD4+ large granular lymphocyte leukemia. The table came from immunoSEQ multiplex PCR; TCRdb's copy has only in-frame clones and leaves some out. The data contain fewer than 50,000 clones, more than 60% of them seen just once; the ten biggest clones take up 0.45% to 0.6%. Sequencing was done on a sample of CD4+ T cells from blood buffy coats. The receptors were gathered from a human donor in good health.

The chain is built from TRBV5-1 and TRBJ2-5; 9 positions agree with TRBD1. Per the germline V gene, CDR1 is SGHRS and CDR2 is YFSETQ. The V gene end was trimmed by 0 bases and the J gene end by 5 bases; junction bases not matched to a gene: 5. The CDR3 is 15 amino acids. CDR3 amino acids: CASSLGDRVRETQYF. The CDR3 coding sequence is TGCGCCAGCAGCTTGGGGGACAGGGTCCGCGAGACCCAGTACTTC.

The rearrangement links TRBV5-6 to TRBJ2-5; 7 bases map to TRBD2. V was clipped by 3 bases and J by 5 bases; unmatched bases: 4. The CDR3 sequence is 13 residues long. The germline CDR1 and CDR2 sequences are SGHDT and YYEEEE. CDR3 DNA sequence: TGTGCCAGCAGCTCCAGGGAGGGTGAGACCCAGTACTTC. Translated: CASSSREGETQYF.

The rearrangement joins TRBV7-8 to TRBJ2-2; TRBD2 matches 8 bases. The germline V gene encodes CDR1 SGHVS and CDR2 FQNEAQ. V lost 1 base, J lost 6 bases, and 7 bases stayed unmatched. This CDR3 is 16 amino acids long. CDR3 amino acids: CASSLEALAGPGELFF. The DNA for the CDR3 is TGTGCCAGCAGCTTAGAGGCCCTAGCGGGCCCCGGGGAGCTGTTTTTT. The complete variable domain, with remaining parts taken from reference TRBV7-8 and TRBJ2-2, reads GAGVSQSPRYKVAKRGQDVALRCDPISGHVSLFWYQQALGQGPEFLTYFQNEAQLDKSGLPSDRFFAERPEGSVSTLKIQRTQQEDSAVYLCASSLEALAGPGELFFGEGSRLTVL.

This chain connects TRBV7-9 to TRBJ2-3; TRBD2 matches 10 bases. There are 14 residues in the CDR3. Germline CDR1 reads SEHNR; CDR2 reads FQNEAQ (reference sequence). V lost 5 bases to trimming and J lost 4 bases; unmatched junction nucleotides: 3. CDR3: CASSPGLAADTQYF. The CDR3 DNA follows: TGTGCCAGCAGCCCAGGACTAGCGGCAGATACGCAGTATTTT.

V gene TRBV6-6 combines with J gene TRBJ2-1, with D unresolved. V was clipped by 10 bases and J by 4 bases, with 8 bases between them. The germline gives CDR1 MNHNY, CDR2 SVGAGI (reference sequence). This CDR3 spans 11 amino acids. CDR3 coding DNA: TGTGCCACCGGACGGTACAATGAGCAGTTCTTC. This translates into CATGRYNEQFF.

CDR3 sequence (DNA): TGTGCCAGCAGCGTTGCCGGGACAGGTGGTGAAAAACTGTTTTTT. Amino acid sequence: CASSVAGTGGEKLFF. The chain carries TRBV9 and TRBJ1-4; 8 bases match TRBD1. The CDR3 has 15 amino acids. The germline V gene has CDR1 SGDLS and CDR2 YYNGEE. The trim removed 2 bases at V and 7 bases at J, leaving 7 bases unmatched.

This chain links TRBV7-2 with TRBJ2-5; 11 nucleotides match TRBD2. The trim removed 8 bases at V and 1 base at J, leaving 18 bases unmatched. CDR1 SGHTA and CDR2 FQGNSA come from the germline V gene. The CDR3 is made up of 19 amino acids. Here the CDR3 reads CASGFRPPLAGGPQETQYF. The DNA of the CDR3 is TGTGCCAGCGGATTCCGACCCCCTCTAGCGGGAGGCCCCCAAGAGACCCAGTACTTC.

This sequence joins TRBV27 and TRBJ2-5; 12 nucleotides match TRBD2. The CDR3 runs to 16 residues. Germline CDR1 is MNHEY and CDR2 is SMNVEV (reference sequence). The junction had 6 bases not matched to a gene; V was cut back by 4 bases and J by 3 bases. The CDR3 loop is CASSSGASGGEETQYF. The CDR3 bases are TGTGCCAGCAGTTCAGGGGCTAGCGGGGGGGAAGAGACCCAGTACTTC.

This clone was seen a handful of times. This chain uses TRBV29-1 with TRBJ1-1, with TRBD1 as a possible D gene (5 bases). CDR1 is SQVTM and CDR2 is ANQGSEA in the germline V gene. Trimming removed 0 bases at V and 4 bases at J, with 12 bases between. The CDR3 totals 14 residues. CDR3 DNA: TGCAGCGTTGAAGAATCCGGGGCCGGCACTGAAGCTTTCTTT. It yields the protein CSVEESGAGTEAFF.

The chain couples TRBV19 to TRBJ1-3; perhaps TRBD1 as D (6 bases). The germline V and J ends were trimmed by 10 bases and 4 bases, with 17 bases remaining between them. Germline values: CDR1 LNHDA, CDR2 SQIVND (reference sequence). The CDR3 covers 14 residues. The CDR3 DNA reads TGTGCCACCAAACAGGGACGGTCCGGAAACACCATATATTTT. Its translation is CATKQGRSGNTIYF.

Here the CDR3 DNA reads TGTGCCAGTAGTATATTCGCCGGGGAGCTGTTTTTT. Protein product: CASSIFAGELFF. V usage is TRBV19 and J usage is TRBJ2-2; D unresolved. Germline loops: CDR1 LNHDA, CDR2 SQIVND (reference sequence). V lost 2 bases and J lost 6, with 4 bases in between. CDR3 length: 12 amino acids.

This chain joins TRBV7-9 and TRBJ1-4; D is perhaps TRBD1 (5 bases). CDR3 length: 14 residues. Germline assignment: CDR1 SEHNR and CDR2 FQNEAQ (reference sequence). V gave up 6 bases and J gave up 7 bases, with 15 bases separating them. The CDR3 protein is CASSWTSGGEKLFF. CDR3 bases: TGTGCCAGCAGTTGGACATCGGGAGGTGAAAAACTGTTTTTT.

The J gene is TRBJ2-5, the V gene TRBV5-4; D perhaps matches TRBD2 (5 bases). The CDR3 spans 15 residues. Trimming pared 0 bases from V and 4 bases from J, leaving 13 bases between. Germline V CDR1 and CDR2: SGHNT, YYREEE (reference sequence). The CDR3 nucleotides are TGTGCCAGCAGCTTGGTCTTCGGGGAAGGAGAGACCCAGTACTTC. Translating it yields CASSLVFGEGETQYF.

The J gene is TRBJ2-7, the V gene TRBV18, with a tentative D call TRBD1 (5 bases). The CDR3 covers 16 residues. Germline CDR1 and CDR2: KGHSH and LQKENI. Deletions cut 0 bases from V and 4 bases from J, with 16 bases between. CDR3 bases: TGTGCCAGCTCACCACCGGTCCAAGGGGCGCGGTACGAGCAGTACTTC. Translated, it gives CASSPPVQGARYEQYF.

J is TRBJ2-7 and V is TRBV19; D gene uncertain. The CDR3 has 13 residues. The V end lost 4 bases, the J end lost 3 bases, and 10 bases lay between the germline ends. Germline V gives CDR1 LNHDA, CDR2 SQIVND (reference sequence). The CDR3 is CASSTQTGYEQYF. Here the CDR3 DNA reads TGTGCCAGTAGTACCCAGACTGGCTACGAGCAGTACTTC.

This chain uses TRBV5-1 with TRBJ2-2; 9 bases are shared with TRBD1. Germline V gene lookup returns CDR1 SGHRS and CDR2 YFSETQ. The trim removed 4 bases at V and 2 bases at J, leaving 3 bases unmatched. This CDR3 comprises 15 residues. Here the CDR3 reads CASSPQGANTGELFF. The DNA for the CDR3 is TGCGCCAGCAGCCCACAGGGGGCTAACACCGGGGAGCTGTTTTTT. The entire variable domain, with the rest obtained from reference TRBV5-1 and TRBJ2-2, is as follows: KAGVTQTPRYLIKTRGQQVTLSCSPISGHRSVSWYQQTPGQGLQFLFEYFSETQRNKGNFPGRFSGRQFSNSRSEMNVSTLELGDSALYLCASSPQGANTGELFFGEGSRLTVL.

The chain is built from TRBV14 and TRBJ2-3; TRBD2 matches at 8 bases. This CDR3 region has 18 residues. V shed 4 bases, J shed 7 bases, and the junction held 19 bases outside the gene matches. The germline V gene encodes CDR1 SGHDN and CDR2 FVKESK. As DNA, the CDR3 is TGTGCCAGCAGCCTCTGGGGGCGCGGGAGGTCCCACAGATATACGCAGTATTTT. This sequence encodes CASSLWGRGRSHRYTQYF.

The chain carries TRBV7-8 and TRBJ1-3, with D unresolved. From germline, CDR1 is SGHVS and CDR2 FQNEAQ. The CDR3 is made up of 15 amino acids. V lost 3 bases, J lost 2 bases, and 11 bases lay in between. This CDR3 is CASSLVGFAGNTIYF. CDR3 bases: TGTGCCAGCAGCTTGGTGGGGTTCGCTGGAAACACCATATATTTT.

The rearrangement joins TRBV6-5 to TRBJ2-3; TRBD2 matches 8 bases. Trimming cost V 5 bases and J 5 bases; bases outside gene matches: 9. CDR1 MNHEY and CDR2 SVGAGI come from the germline V gene. The CDR3 spans 15 residues. The CDR3 region is CASSPRGGAGDTQYF. The CDR3 nucleotides are TGTGCCAGCAGTCCCCGGGGGGGGGCGGGAGATACGCAGTATTTT.

The chain links TRBV7-3 to TRBJ2-1; possibly TRBD2 for D (5 bases). Germline loops: CDR1 SGHTA, CDR2 FQGTGA. This CDR3 is 14 amino acids long. V lost 6 bases and J 6 bases, leaving 15 bases between the germline ends. The CDR3 sequence: CASRWPGGCNEQFF. The CDR3, as DNA: TGTGCCAGCAGGTGGCCAGGAGGCTGCAATGAGCAGTTCTTC.

The rearrangement links TRBV28 to TRBJ1-1, with TRBD1 matching over 10 bases. This CDR3 has 13 residues. Trimming removed 5 bases from V and 5 bases from J; junction bases left unmatched: 2. Germline V lookup: CDR1 MDHEN, CDR2 SYDVKM. The CDR3 nucleotides are TGTGCCAGCAGTCGGGACAGGGGAACTGAAGCTTTCTTT. It yields the protein CASSRDRGTEAFF.

This clone was observed a handful of times. The rearrangement uses TRBV18 and TRBJ2-1; 9 nucleotides line up with TRBD2. J was trimmed by 0 bases and V by 5 bases; bases with no gene match: 8. The CDR3 is 17 amino acids. The germline V gene has CDR1 KGHSH and CDR2 LQKENI. The CDR3 bases are TGTGCCAGCTCAACCCGGCTAGCGGGGAGCTCCTACAATGAGCAGTTCTTC. Residues: CASSTRLAGSSYNEQFF.

The chain has TRBV20-1 and TRBJ2-7; 11 bases are a match to TRBD1. This CDR3 spans 11 amino acids. The V segment lost 6 bases and the J segment 9 bases; nucleotides outside the gene matches: 4. The V gene's germline CDR1 is DFQATT and CDR2 SNEGSKA (reference sequence). CDR3 amino acids: CSAGTGGRQYF. The CDR3 DNA reads as TGCAGTGCCGGGACAGGGGGTCGGCAGTACTTC.

The rearrangement uses TRBV7-8 and TRBJ2-3; D is possibly TRBD2 (6 bases). This CDR3 contains 19 residues. Germline CDR1 and CDR2: SGHVS and FQNEAQ. With 2 bases removed from V and 0 bases from J, the gap between germline ends came to 21 bases. Here the CDR3 DNA reads TGTGCCAGCAGCTTAAGCAGACTTCCCGGGAGCTCTAGCACAGATACGCAGTATTTT. It is translated as CASSLSRLPGSSSTDTQYF.

The rearrangement joins TRBV18 to TRBJ2-2, with 9 bases matching TRBD2. The junction had 6 bases not matched to a gene; V was cut back by 2 bases and J by 5 bases. The germline gives CDR1 KGHSH, CDR2 LQKENI. The CDR3 sequence is 16 residues long. CDR3: CASSPEGLAWTGELFF. CDR3 sequence (DNA): TGTGCCAGCTCACCAGAGGGACTAGCATGGACCGGGGAGCTGTTTTTT. Complete variable domain (other parts from reference TRBV18 and TRBJ2-2): NAGVMQNPRHLVRRRGQEARLRCSPMKGHSHVYWYRQLPEEGLKFMVYLQKENIIDESGMPKERFSAEFPKEGPSILRIQQVVRGDSAAYFCASSPEGLAWTGELFFGEGSRLTVL.

J is TRBJ2-5 and V is TRBV2; TRBD2 agrees at 7 bases. The CDR3 runs to 13 residues. The germline V gene encodes CDR1 SNHLY and CDR2 FYNNEI. Losses at the gene ends were 8 bases for V and 1 base for J; bases not matched to a gene: 4. Here the CDR3 DNA reads TGTGCCAGCGTCTCGGGGGGCCAAGAGACCCAGTACTTC. Amino acids: CASVSGGQETQYF.

The genes are TRBV7-2 and TRBJ2-1; perhaps TRBD2 as D (5 bases). Germline V CDR1 and CDR2: SGHTA, FQGNSA. Trimming shortened V by 0 bases and J by 0 bases, and 12 bases separated the two germline ends. This CDR3 is 17 amino acids long. CDR3 sequence (DNA): TGTGCCAGCAGCTTAGCGCCGAGCGGTAGCTCCTACAATGAGCAGTTCTTC. It encodes CASSLAPSGSSYNEQFF.

This clone was seen only a few times. The chain employs TRBV4-1 and TRBJ2-2; 8 positions agree with TRBD1. Germline CDR1 MGHRA, CDR2 YSYEKL. Trimming removed 5 bases from V and 7 bases from J; junction bases left unmatched: 3. The CDR3 spans 13 residues. This CDR3 reads CASSGQGRGELFF. The CDR3 nucleotides are TGCGCCAGCAGCGGACAGGGACGCGGGGAGCTGTTTTTT.

This rearrangement joins TRBV5-1 to TRBJ2-1; TRBD1 matches 7 bases. The germline gives CDR1 SGHRS, CDR2 YFSETQ. The CDR3 consists of 14 residues. V was clipped by 4 bases and J by 4 bases; unmatched bases: 5. The CDR3 loop is CASSAGTDYNEQFF. CDR3 in DNA: TGCGCCAGCAGCGCCGGGACAGATTACAATGAGCAGTTCTTC.

J is TRBJ2-5 and V is TRBV27; 7 nucleotides line up with TRBD2. Germline assignment: CDR1 MNHEY and CDR2 SMNVEV (reference sequence). V lost 1 base, J lost 5 bases, and 25 bases stayed unmatched. This CDR3 region has 21 residues. This CDR3 reads CASSLYAAQMAGKGGRETQYF. The CDR3 nucleotides are TGTGCCAGCAGTTTATACGCCGCCCAAATGGCTGGGAAGGGAGGGAGGGAGACCCAGTACTTC.